Below are 12 T cell receptor beta chains sequenced from a single sample in a study of blood T cell repertoires in COVID-19 (dated by TCRdb to between 2020 and 2021). Library preparation used the immunoSEQ multiplex PCR assay. Drawn from immuneACCESS, this table holds only the in-frame rearrangements with V and J called that TCRdb kept. Clones are partly lost; checked studies trace under half to an unresolved V gene and leave the rest unexplained. The sample table shows about 250,000 clones, and about nine tenths are seen once. Of the sample, 1.5% to 2% falls within the top ten clones. Sequenced material: PBMCs or T cells enriched from blood (not recorded which). Receptors were obtained from a woman aged 18-29 years who had recovered from COVID-19.

V and J are TRBV7-2 and TRBJ1-1, with unresolved D. Germline assignment: CDR1 SGHTA and CDR2 FQGNSA. The CDR3 extends over 12 amino acids. V was pared by 1 base and J by 8 bases, with 8 bases between. The CDR3 coding sequence is TGTGCCAGCAGCTTAGTAGCCGGGGAAGCTTTCTTT. This encodes CASSLVAGEAFF.

The J gene is TRBJ1-2, the V gene TRBV5-6, with TRBD1 matching 10 bases. J lost 0 bases, V lost 4 bases, and 6 bases had no gene match. CDR1 and CDR2 from the germline V gene are SGHDT and YYEEEE. The CDR3 is 16 residues long. In DNA form, the CDR3 reads TGTGCCAGCAGCCTTGACAGGGGGCTTGCTAACTATGGCTACACCTTC. Its protein is CASSLDRGLANYGYTF.

The rearrangement joins TRBV19 to TRBJ1-1; possibly TRBD1 for D (6 bases). Trimming removed 6 bases from V and 1 base from J, with 12 bases in between. The length of the CDR3 is 14 residues. The germline V gene has CDR1 LNHDA and CDR2 SQIVND (reference sequence). The CDR3 DNA sequence: TGTGCCAGTAGCCGAGCACAGGGGAACACTGAAGCTTTCTTT. Its translation: CASSRAQGNTEAFF.

The chain joins TRBV2 to TRBJ2-3; D not resolved. Trimming left V 3 bases short and J 7 bases short, with 5 bases between. The CDR3 loop spans 11 amino acids. CDR1 is SNHLY, CDR2 FYNNEI, per germline. The CDR3 here is CASSEAHTQYF. The CDR3 DNA reads as TGTGCCAGCAGTGAGGCCCATACGCAGTATTTT. Complete variable domain (other parts from reference TRBV2 and TRBJ2-3): EPEVTQTPSHQVTQMGQEVILRCVPISNHLYFYWYRQILGQKVEFLVSFYNNEISEKSEIFDDQFSVERPDGSNFTLKIRSTKLEDSAMYFCASSEAHTQYFGPGTRLTVL.

The chain couples TRBV20-1 to TRBJ1-1, with no clear D. Looked up from germline, CDR1 is DFQATT and CDR2 is SNEGSKA (reference sequence). Trimming shortened V by 3 bases and J by 1 base, and 9 bases separated the two germline ends. The CDR3 runs 13 residues. For the CDR3, the DNA is TGCAGTGCTAGTCGGGTCCCGAACACTGAAGCTTTCTTT. This codes for CSASRVPNTEAFF.

The chain carries TRBV18 and TRBJ1-2; 9 nucleotides match TRBD1. V shed 4 bases and J 5 bases; nucleotides not matched to a gene: 11. CDR3 length equals 16 residues. Germline V gene lookup returns CDR1 KGHSH and CDR2 LQKENI. The CDR3 sequence is CASSRPSGTGFYGYTF. The CDR3 region has the DNA TGTGCCAGCTCACGGCCGTCGGGGACAGGGTTTTATGGCTACACCTTC.

The rearrangement uses TRBV18 and TRBJ2-3, with 7 bases aligning to TRBD1. Germline V gives CDR1 KGHSH, CDR2 LQKENI. V lost 2 bases and J lost 2; bases outside the gene matches: 13. This CDR3 comprises 18 residues. The CDR3 loop is CASSPTYPSTGPTDTQYF. CDR3 sequence (DNA): TGTGCCAGCTCACCAACCTACCCATCGACAGGGCCCACAGATACGCAGTATTTT.

The rearrangement joins TRBV2 to TRBJ1-6; the D gene is possibly TRBD1 (6 bases). Per the germline V gene, CDR1 is SNHLY and CDR2 is FYNNEI. The CDR3 is 15 residues long. V lost 7 bases and J 3 bases, leaving 13 bases between the germline ends. CDR3 in DNA: TGTGCCAGCATTCCGGACAGAAGCTATAATTCACCCCTCCACTTT. The encoded protein is CASIPDRSYNSPLHF.

This rearrangement joins TRBV19 to TRBJ2-1, with TRBD1 matching over 8 bases. Germline V gene sequence: CDR1 LNHDA, CDR2 SQIVND (reference sequence). This CDR3 has 16 amino acids. J gave up 7 bases and V 1 base, and 9 bases lay outside the gene matches. For the CDR3, the DNA is TGTGCCAGTAGTATAGTGCCCGGACAGGGAGGTAATGAGCAGTTCTTC. This gives the protein CASSIVPGQGGNEQFF. The full variable domain, rest sourced from reference TRBV19 and TRBJ2-1, is DGGITQSPKYLFRKEGQNVTLSCEQNLNHDAMYWYRQDPGQGLRLIYYSQIVNDFQKGDIAEGYSVSREKKESFPLTVTSAQKNPTAFYLCASSIVPGQGGNEQFFGPGTRLTVL.

The chain employs TRBV3-1 (or the pseudogene TRBV3-2) and TRBJ1-4; a weak D match, TRBD1 (6 bases). CDR3 length: 15 residues. Trimming left V 1 base short and J 8 bases short, with 14 bases between. Germline CDR1 and CDR2: LGHDT and YNNKEL (reference sequence). The CDR3: CASSQVRTAEEKLFF. The CDR3 DNA follows: TGTGCCAGCAGCCAAGTTCGGACAGCAGAAGAAAAACTGTTTTTT.

The chain is built from TRBV12-5 and TRBJ1-2; D is unresolved. Trimming removed 2 bases from V and 8 bases from J, with 15 bases in between. Germline lookup yields CDR1 LGHNT and CDR2 FRNRAP. This CDR3 is 14 amino acids long. The DNA of the CDR3 is TGTGCTAGTGGTTTGATGCCACTGATAGAAGGCTACACCTTC. Protein sequence: CASGLMPLIEGYTF.

This chain links TRBV11-2 with TRBJ2-5; 13 bases line up with TRBD2. V shed 3 bases and J 4 bases; nucleotides not matched to a gene: 5. The CDR3 is made up of 16 amino acids. CDR1 and CDR2 from the germline V gene are SGHAT and FQNNGV. CDR3 sequence reads: CASSFTLAGGSETQYF. The CDR3 nucleotides read TGTGCCAGCAGCTTTACACTAGCGGGAGGGTCAGAGACCCAGTACTTC.